These 25 T cell receptor beta chains originate from one sample sequenced in a study of identical twins. TCRdb reprocessed the 5' RACE reads with MiXCR, giving one entry per CDR3 protein. The sample yields about 340,000 distinct CDR3 sequences, approximately 8.7% seen once. The sequenced material came from naive T cells sorted from blood. The receptors were gathered from a woman aged 45 to 65 in good health.

In its sample, this clonotype was seen many times. V is TRBV20-1 and J is TRBJ2-7; D may be TRBD2 (6 bases). Germline V gene lookup returns CDR1 DFQATT and CDR2 SNEGSKA (reference sequence). Trimming shortened V by 1 base and J by 2 bases, and 12 bases separated the two germline ends. This CDR3 is built from 14 residues. The CDR3 reads CSARGDAGTYEQYF. CDR3 DNA sequence: TGCAGTGCTAGAGGAGACGCGGGGACCTACGAGCAGTACTTC.

The table lists this clonotype with many counts. The chain uses TRBV10-3 and TRBJ1-1; D is unclear. V was cut by 10 bases and J by 4 bases, with 16 bases left in between. CDR3 length: 13 residues. Germline V gives CDR1 ENHRY, CDR2 SYGVKD. CDR3 sequence (DNA): TGTGCCACCAGCCTGGTGGAGGCCACTGAAGCTTTCTTT. This sequence encodes CATSLVEATEAFF.

The chain combines TRBV15 with TRBJ2-5, with a possible D match to TRBD2 (6 bases). CDR3 length: 12 residues. CDR1 is LNHNV and CDR2 is YYDKDF in the germline V gene (reference sequence). V dropped 1 base and J dropped 13 bases, with 13 bases sitting between them. DNA for the CDR3: TGTGCCACCAGCAGAGTGGGGGGAGAACCGTACTTC. As protein: CATSRVGGEPYF.

This clonotype was counted only a few times. The gene calls are TRBV5-1 and TRBJ2-2; no reliable D call. Trimming shortened V by 1 base and J by 4 bases, and 5 bases separated the two germline ends. Germline loops: CDR1 SGHRS, CDR2 YFSETQ. The CDR3 consists of 13 residues. CDR3 DNA sequence: TGCGCCAGCAGCTTGACCCTCACCGGGGAGCTGTTTTTT. Encoded protein: CASSLTLTGELFF.

The chain joins TRBV12-1 to TRBJ2-7. TRBV12-1 is listed as a pseudogene. The CDR3 length is 10 residues. Here the CDR3 reads CASSLRSQYF. CDR3 DNA sequence: TGTGCCAGCAGCTTGAGGTCCCAGTACTTC.

This clonotype was observed many times. V gene TRBV4-1 combines with J gene TRBJ2-2; no clear D gene. This CDR3 region has 14 residues. V was pared by 3 bases and J by 1 base, with 6 bases between. Germline V CDR1 and CDR2: MGHRA, YSYEKL. Here the CDR3 reads CASSQGQNTGELFF. The CDR3, as DNA: TGCGCCAGCAGCCAGGGTCAGAACACCGGGGAGCTGTTTTTT.

The chain employs TRBV6-5 and TRBJ1-4; D is ambiguous. Trimming shortened V by 4 bases and J by 7 bases, and 13 bases separated the two germline ends. The CDR3 runs 14 residues. Germline CDR1 MNHEY, CDR2 SVGAGI. CDR3 residues: CASSLTYPGEKLFF. The CDR3 coding sequence is TGTGCCAGCAGTTTGACATACCCGGGTGAAAAACTGTTTTTT.

This clonotype was seen ten or more times. The V call is TRBV12-3 or TRBV12-4, the J call TRBJ2-2; 7 bases agree with TRBD2. This CDR3 is 16 amino acids long. The junction had 4 bases not matched to a gene; V was cut back by 3 bases and J by 0 bases. In nucleotides, the CDR3 is TGTGCCAGCAGTTTGTCGCTAGCGGCGAACACCGGGGAGCTGTTTTTT. Residues: CASSLSLAANTGELFF.

The sample holds many counts of this clonotype. The rearrangement joins TRBV12-3 or TRBV12-4 to TRBJ2-3; D possibly corresponds to TRBD2 (6 bases). CDR3 length: 14 amino acids. The ends were cut back, 0 bases at V and 6 bases at J, with 10 bases in the middle. CDR3 residues: CASSLARGTDTQYF. DNA for the CDR3: TGTGCCAGCAGTTTAGCGCGGGGAACCGATACGCAGTATTTT.

This clonotype was detected only a few times. The V gene is TRBV5-6, the J gene TRBJ2-7; D assignment may be TRBD1 or TRBD2 (5 bases each). Germline CDR1 is SGHDT and CDR2 is YYEEEE. This CDR3 region has 16 residues. V gave up 4 bases and J gave up 1 base, with 18 bases separating them. The CDR3 here is CASSPDQGRGSYEQYF. As DNA, the CDR3 is TGTGCCAGCAGCCCGGACCAGGGTAGAGGGTCCTACGAGCAGTACTTC.

The J gene is TRBJ2-3, the V gene TRBV29-1, with no clear D. The CDR3 runs to 13 residues. Trimming cost V 2 bases and J 0 bases, with 6 bases left between them. Germline V gene lookup returns CDR1 SQVTM and CDR2 ANQGSEA. Here the CDR3 reads CSVERFSTDTQYF. CDR3 sequence (DNA): TGCAGCGTTGAACGTTTTAGCACAGATACGCAGTATTTT.

Worth noting for this clonotype: At one of its ends the junction is not consistent with the germline gene, which may arise from a read error. The rearrangement uses TRBV28 and TRBJ2-7; D possibly corresponds to TRBD1 (5 bases). The CDR3 extends over 14 amino acids. The germline V gene encodes CDR1 MDHEN and CDR2 SYDVKM. The CDR3 sequence is CASSPPRGAYQQYF. CDR3 sequence (DNA): TGTGCCAGCAGCCCCCCCCGTGGGGCCTACCAGCAGTACTTC.

The chain combines TRBV4-1 with TRBJ1-3; no clear D gene. CDR1 and CDR2 from the germline V gene are MGHRA and YSYEKL. The CDR3 runs to 19 residues. Trimming cost V 1 base and J 0 bases, with 19 bases left between them. The CDR3 loop is CASSQVPVGRGASGNTIYF. CDR3 sequence (DNA): TGCGCCAGCAGCCAAGTGCCGGTCGGCCGGGGAGCCTCTGGAAACACCATATATTTT.

The V call is TRBV5-1, the J call TRBJ2-7; 9 bases align to TRBD2. In germline, CDR1 is SGHRS, CDR2 YFSETQ. Unmatched junction bases numbered 5, after V lost 8 bases and J lost 2 bases. This CDR3 region has 13 residues. The CDR3, as DNA: TGCGCCAGACCCCGGACTAGCGCCTACGAGCAGTACTTC. Encoded protein: CARPRTSAYEQYF.

This sequence joins TRBV7-6 and TRBJ2-7, with D perhaps assigned TRBD1 or TRBD2 (5 bases each). With 4 bases removed from V and 6 bases from J, the gap between germline ends came to 16 bases. Germline CDR1 SGHVS, CDR2 FNYEAQ. The CDR3 sequence is 14 residues long. CDR3 DNA sequence: TGTGCCAGCAGCTCCCCCGGGACCGCCGCCGAGCAGTACTTC. It codes for CASSSPGTAAEQYF.

This clonotype was counted at least ten times. This CDR3 reads CASRATADQPQHF. The CDR3 nucleotides are TGCGCCAGCAGGGCCACAGCCGATCAGCCCCAGCATTTT. The rearrangement joins TRBV5-1 to TRBJ1-5; D is undetermined. This CDR3 region has 13 residues. The ends were cut back, 5 bases at V and 5 bases at J, with 11 bases in the middle. Per the germline V gene, CDR1 is SGHRS and CDR2 is YFSETQ.

This rearrangement joins TRBV7-3 to TRBJ2-6, with 11 nucleotides matching TRBD1. Germline-derived CDR1 and CDR2 are SGHTA and FQGTGA. The V and J ends lost 3 bases and 4 bases, in that order; junction bases with no gene match: 5. CDR3 length: 17 amino acids. Here the CDR3 DNA reads TGTGCCAGCAGCTTTTTGGACAGGGGGCGAGGGGCCAACGTCCTGACTTTC. It is translated as CASSFLDRGRGANVLTF.

This clonotype turned up a few times. The genes are TRBV29-1 and TRBJ2-7; D gene unclear. The length of the CDR3 is 11 residues. From germline, CDR1 is SQVTM and CDR2 ANQGSEA. The V gene lost 3 bases and the J gene lost 4 bases, with 7 bases spanning the gap. The CDR3 coding sequence is TGCAGCGTTGATATGGGGTACGAGCAGTACTTC. This encodes CSVDMGYEQYF.

This clonotype has ten or more counts. The genes are TRBV15 and TRBJ2-4, with D perhaps matching TRBD2 (5 bases). This CDR3 has 17 amino acids. V was shortened by 4 bases and J by 0 bases, with 16 bases between the two germline ends. The germline gives CDR1 LNHNV, CDR2 YYDKDF (reference sequence). CDR3 in DNA: TGTGCCACCAGCAAAATGGACTTCACCCTAGCCAAAAACATTCAGTACTTC. Its protein is CATSKMDFTLAKNIQYF.

There are a few counts of this clonotype. The chain couples TRBV12-3 or TRBV12-4 to TRBJ2-7; no reliable D call. Deletions cut 3 bases from V and 7 bases from J, with 10 bases between. The CDR3 is made up of 12 amino acids. The CDR3 DNA sequence: TGTGCCAGCAGTTTCGACCTCTTAGAGCAGTACTTC. It is translated as CASSFDLLEQYF.

J is TRBJ2-3 and V is TRBV6-1; the match to TRBD2 covers 9 bases. The ends lost 7 bases at V and 3 bases at J; junction bases unmatched: 2. Germline assignment: CDR1 MNHNS and CDR2 SASEGT. The CDR3 spans 13 residues. The DNA for the CDR3 is TGTGCCAGCAATGGACTAGCGACAGATACGCAGTATTTT. It yields the protein CASNGLATDTQYF.

This clonotype has ten or more counts. The chain employs TRBV11-2 and TRBJ2-3; 11 bases agree with TRBD2. Germline CDR1 SGHAT, CDR2 FQNNGV. The CDR3 consists of 15 residues. V was pared by 5 bases and J by 6 bases, with 7 bases of the junction left unmatched. The CDR3 nucleotides are TGTGCCAGCAGCGAAACTAGCGGGAGCGGGGATACGCAGTATTTT. Translating gives CASSETSGSGDTQYF.

This clonotype was seen ten or more times. Here the CDR3 reads CASSQVRSPLHF. Here the CDR3 DNA reads TGCGCCAGCAGCCAAGTGCGGTCACCCCTCCACTTT. The V call is TRBV4-1, the J call TRBJ1-6; D gene unclear. The germline V gene encodes CDR1 MGHRA and CDR2 YSYEKL. V lost 1 base to trimming and J lost 10 bases, with 5 bases between them. The CDR3 loop spans 12 amino acids.

The table lists this clonotype with many counts. DNA for the CDR3: TGTGCCAGCAGTGCCCTGACAGGGAGCTCCTACAATGAGCAGTTCTTC. It encodes CASSALTGSSYNEQFF. V gene TRBV6-1 combines with J gene TRBJ2-1; TRBD1 aligns across 7 bases. The trim removed 4 bases at V and 0 bases at J, leaving 6 bases unmatched. This CDR3 spans 16 amino acids. Germline lookup yields CDR1 MNHNS and CDR2 SASEGT.

This clonotype has just a few counts. This chain uses TRBV3-1 with TRBJ2-1; 10 bases are a match to TRBD2. CDR1 and CDR2 from the germline V gene are LGHDT and YNNKEL (reference sequence). The CDR3 consists of 18 residues. J lost 7 bases, V lost 1 base, and 13 bases had no gene match. CDR3 amino acids: CASSQVGLAGGGPNEQFF. As DNA, the CDR3 is TGTGCCAGCAGCCAAGTCGGGTTAGCGGGAGGTGGGCCTAATGAGCAGTTCTTC.